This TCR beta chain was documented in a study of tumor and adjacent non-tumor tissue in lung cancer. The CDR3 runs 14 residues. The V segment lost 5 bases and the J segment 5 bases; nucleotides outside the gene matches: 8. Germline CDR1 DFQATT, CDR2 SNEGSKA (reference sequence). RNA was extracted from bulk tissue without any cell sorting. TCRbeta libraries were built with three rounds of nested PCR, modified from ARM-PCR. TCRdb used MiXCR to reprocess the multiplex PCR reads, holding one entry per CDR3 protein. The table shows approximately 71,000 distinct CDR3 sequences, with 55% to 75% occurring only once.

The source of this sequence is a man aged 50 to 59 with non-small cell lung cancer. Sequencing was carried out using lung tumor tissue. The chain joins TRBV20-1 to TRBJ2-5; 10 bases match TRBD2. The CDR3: CSALAGGYSETQYF. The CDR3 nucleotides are TGCAGTGCTTTAGCGGGGGGTTATTCGGAGACCCAGTACTTC.